This T cell receptor (beta chain) was documented in a study of blood T cell repertoires in COVID-19. Libraries were prepared by immunoSEQ multiplex PCR; TCRdb keeps only in-frame clonotypes and omits some of them. This sample has some 220,000 clones; 70% to 90% occur once, and the top ten carry around 3%. Germline CDR1 reads MNHEY; CDR2 reads SVGAGI. The length of the CDR3 is 12 residues. Points on this clone: A junction boundary mismatches the germline segment, possibly from a read error.

The sequence derives from a man aged 50-59 years who had recovered from COVID-19. The rearrangement joins TRBV6-5 to TRBJ2-1; D gene ambiguous. Sequencing was performed on peripheral blood. The CDR3 DNA sequence: TGTGCCAGCAATTACTTCGACAATGAGCAGTTCTTC. This sequence encodes CASNYFDNEQFF.